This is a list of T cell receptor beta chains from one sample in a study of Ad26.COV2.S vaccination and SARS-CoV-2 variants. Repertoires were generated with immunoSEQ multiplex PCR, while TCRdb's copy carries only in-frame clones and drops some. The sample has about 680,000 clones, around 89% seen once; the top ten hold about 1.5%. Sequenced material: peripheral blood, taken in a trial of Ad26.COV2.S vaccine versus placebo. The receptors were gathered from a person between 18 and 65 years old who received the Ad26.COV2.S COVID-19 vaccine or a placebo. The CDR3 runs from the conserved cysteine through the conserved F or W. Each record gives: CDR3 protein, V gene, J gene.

CASSQDEGTQTMPRKVHF	TRBV4-2	TRBJ1-6
CASTSGTGRYEQYF	TRBV19	TRBJ2-7
CASSLDSGRAQEQFF	TRBV5-1	TRBJ2-1
CASSQDSGFGHEQFF	TRBV3-1/TRBV3-2	TRBJ2-1
CASSYSGGLAYEQYF	TRBV6-5	TRBJ2-7
CATSDGGRAPDTQYF	TRBV24-1	TRBJ2-3
CASSLGLALDSGANVLTF	TRBV11-2	TRBJ2-6
CASTGTSGMEQYF	TRBV19	TRBJ2-7
CASSDLGTGSAPLHF	TRBV27	TRBJ1-6
CAWSLQVRGDGYTF	TRBV30	TRBJ1-2
CASSGQTSVGNYEQYF	TRBV11-1	TRBJ2-7
CASGGLAGGPSSYEQYF	TRBV7-9	TRBJ2-7
CSASVPGWADTQYF	TRBV20-1	TRBJ2-3
CASSQGTGGTEAFF	TRBV3-1/TRBV3-2	TRBJ1-1
CASSLKGKQFF	TRBV7-2	TRBJ2-1
CASSLQSSGANVLTF	TRBV5-1	TRBJ2-6
CSVAGFLSTDTQYF	TRBV29-1	TRBJ2-3
CASSIQGGTEAFF	TRBV7-2	TRBJ1-1
CASSPGQRTFQETQYF	TRBV5-5	TRBJ2-5
CASRLNLGGYTEAFF	TRBV12-2	TRBJ1-1
CASSPGTGWGEQYF	TRBV5-1	TRBJ2-7
CAWSVGGQGNSPLHF	TRBV30	TRBJ1-6
CASSPDTDYGYTF	TRBV18	TRBJ1-2
CAWSANRARAEKLFF	TRBV30	TRBJ1-4
CASSLDRANQETQYF	TRBV6-5	TRBJ2-5
CASSLVRETQYF	TRBV5-8	TRBJ2-5
CASSAATNEKLFF	TRBV12-3/TRBV12-4	TRBJ1-4
CASSLAAGQGANVLTF	TRBV5-4	TRBJ2-6
CASSPTQGQGGGELFF	TRBV4-2	TRBJ2-2
CASSRSGF	TRBV10-1	TRBJ1-3
CASSPRTSGNTGELFF	TRBV7-9	TRBJ2-2
CASSVGGAGNSPLHF	TRBV9	TRBJ1-6
CSVKDRSYGYTF	TRBV29-1	TRBJ1-2
CASSPLRGTNYGYTF	TRBV18	TRBJ1-2
CASSPAPSGANVLTF	TRBV5-1	TRBJ2-6
CASNRPPYGYTF	TRBV2	TRBJ1-2
CASSTLTGELFF	TRBV5-1	TRBJ2-2
CASTLAGPNYGYTF	TRBV28	TRBJ1-2
CASRQNTGELFF	TRBV12-3/TRBV12-4	TRBJ2-2
CASSYIGTDQETQYF	TRBV27	TRBJ2-5
CASSISHLSSYEQYF	TRBV19	TRBJ2-7
CASSSRPFTDTQYF	TRBV6-6	TRBJ2-3
CASSLVDTQYF	TRBV12-3/TRBV12-4	TRBJ2-3
CSVTFDRGYGYTF	TRBV29-1	TRBJ1-2
CASKGVGTGELFF	TRBV11-2	TRBJ2-2
CASSYGGLANYGYTF	TRBV6-5	TRBJ1-2
CASTNEGQSRRKTQYF	TRBV2	TRBJ2-5
CASSGGWVSGANVLTF	TRBV19	TRBJ2-6
CASSVALGTSGGATDTQYF	TRBV9	TRBJ2-3
CASSTPTASTDTQYF	TRBV7-8	TRBJ2-3
CASRRDRNSNEQFF	TRBV6-6	TRBJ2-1
CASSQDGLAGGILNTGELFF	TRBV3-1/TRBV3-2	TRBJ2-2
CATSERKVRNTGELFF	TRBV24-1	TRBJ2-2
CASSVGGPQETQYF	TRBV9	TRBJ2-5
CANPKQAVSSGDTQYF	TRBV2	TRBJ2-3
CASSPRQASTDTQYF	TRBV27	TRBJ2-3
CSAENQNEQFF	TRBV20-1	TRBJ2-1
CASSEAGDGGQYF	TRBV2	TRBJ2-7
CASREGRGQPQHF	TRBV6-5	TRBJ1-5